These 29 T cell receptor beta chains were all obtained from the same sample, sequenced in a study of T cell responses to AZD1222 COVID-19 vaccine. Produced via immunoSEQ multiplex PCR; TCRdb's table is partial and in-frame only. The sample shows tens of thousands of clones, around 90% of them seen only once. The sequencing here drew on peripheral blood, taken 28 days after the second AZD1222 dose. The receptors stem from an adult who received the AZD1222 COVID-19 vaccine.

V and J are TRBV11-2 and TRBJ2-2, with D tentatively TRBD1 (5 bases). V dropped 4 bases and J dropped 5 bases, with 8 bases sitting between them. Germline loops: CDR1 SGHAT, CDR2 FQNNGV. The CDR3 runs 13 residues. CDR3 coding DNA: TGTGCCAGCAGCTCGCAGGGTACCGGGGAGCTGTTTTTT. Translated: CASSSQGTGELFF.

The chain links TRBV12-3 or TRBV12-4 to TRBJ1-2, with TRBD1 as a possible D gene (5 bases). V was clipped by 8 bases and J by 7 bases, with 14 bases between them. The CDR3 runs 12 residues. DNA for the CDR3: TGTGCCAGCTCGGGGCTCTCATCTGGCTACACCTTC. Protein: CASSGLSSGYTF.

The genes are TRBV6-5 and TRBJ1-6; possible D gene TRBD1, 5 bases. V was clipped by 6 bases and J by 7 bases, with 16 bases between them. The V gene's germline CDR1 is MNHEY and CDR2 SVGAGI. The CDR3 covers 15 residues. As DNA, the CDR3 is TGTGCCAGCAGACTAGGACACACTCTAAATTCACCCCTCCACTTT. Its translation: CASRLGHTLNSPLHF.

The chain combines TRBV2 with TRBJ1-4; D call uncertain. From germline, CDR1 is SNHLY and CDR2 FYNNEI. This CDR3 spans 13 amino acids. Trimming removed 6 bases from V and 2 bases from J, with 7 bases in between. CDR3 in amino acids: CASRSETNEKLFF. CDR3 coding DNA: TGTGCCAGCAGGAGTGAGACTAATGAAAAACTGTTTTTT.

This chain uses TRBV7-2 with TRBJ2-7; the match to TRBD1 covers 10 bases. The CDR3 has 14 amino acids. The V gene end was trimmed by 5 bases and the J gene end by 4 bases; junction bases not matched to a gene: 5. Germline-derived CDR1 and CDR2 are SGHTA and FQGNSA. The CDR3 sequence is CASSPDRGLYEQYF. In DNA form, the CDR3 reads TGTGCCAGCAGCCCCGACAGGGGGCTTTACGAGCAGTACTTC.

CDR3 residues: CASSLAPDRVEYEQYF. The CDR3, as DNA: TGCGCCAGCAGCTTGGCCCCGGACAGGGTCGAATACGAGCAGTACTTC. V usage is TRBV5-1 and J usage is TRBJ2-7, with 8 bases aligning to TRBD1. The CDR3 runs 16 residues. Trimming cost V 0 bases and J 4 bases; bases outside gene matches: 9. Germline assignment: CDR1 SGHRS and CDR2 YFSETQ.

The chain has TRBV4-1 and TRBJ2-7; 9 bases are a match to TRBD1. The germline V gene encodes CDR1 MGHRA and CDR2 YSYEKL. Unmatched junction bases numbered 10, after V lost 0 bases and J lost 4 bases. This CDR3 spans 17 amino acids. CDR3 protein: CASSQDHARDREYEQYF. The CDR3 DNA reads as TGCGCCAGCAGCCAAGACCATGCTCGGGACAGGGAATACGAGCAGTACTTC.

The J gene is TRBJ2-1, the V gene TRBV11-3; D uncertain. CDR1 and CDR2 from the germline V gene are SGHNT and YENEEA. This CDR3 contains 14 residues. Trimming pared 3 bases from V and 5 bases from J, leaving 11 bases between. The CDR3 DNA is TGTGCCAGCAGCTTTTCCCGGGCCCACAATGAGCAGTTCTTC. As protein: CASSFSRAHNEQFF.

The rearrangement links TRBV19 to TRBJ2-5; D may be TRBD2 (6 bases). The CDR3 has 17 residues. Per the germline V gene, CDR1 is LNHDA and CDR2 is SQIVND (reference sequence). Trimming left V 0 bases short and J 1 base short, with 15 bases between. The DNA of the CDR3 is TGTGCCAGTAGTATAGATGGAGGGGCAGGGTCCCAAGAGACCCAGTACTTC. Encoded protein: CASSIDGGAGSQETQYF. The entire variable domain, with the rest obtained from reference TRBV19 and TRBJ2-5, is as follows: DGGITQSPKYLFRKEGQNVTLSCEQNLNHDAMYWYRQDPGQGLRLIYYSQIVNDFQKGDIAEGYSVSREKKESFPLTVTSAQKNPTAFYLCASSIDGGAGSQETQYFGPGTRLLVL.

This chain connects TRBV3-1 (or the pseudogene TRBV3-2) to TRBJ2-1, with D perhaps TRBD2 (6 bases). This CDR3 has 14 amino acids. Germline V gene sequence: CDR1 LGHDT, CDR2 YNNKEL (reference sequence). V was trimmed by 3 bases and J by 6 bases, leaving 12 bases between them. CDR3 loop: CASSHPYGSNEQFF. CDR3 DNA: TGTGCCAGCAGCCACCCATACGGGAGCAATGAGCAGTTCTTC.

V usage is TRBV29-1 and J usage is TRBJ1-3; D perhaps matches TRBD1 (5 bases). The CDR3 sequence is 13 residues long. The V gene lost 5 bases and the J gene lost 4 bases, with 12 bases spanning the gap. The germline V gene encodes CDR1 SQVTM and CDR2 ANQGSEA. The CDR3 sequence is CSVSREAGNTIYF. CDR3 DNA sequence: TGCAGCGTTTCCAGGGAAGCCGGAAACACCATATATTTT.

In nucleotides, the CDR3 is TGTGCCAGCAGCCGGGGACGGACGGCGTCCGGCAATCAGCCCCAGCATTTT. It specifies CASSRGRTASGNQPQHF. The genes are TRBV7-8 and TRBJ1-5; tentatively, D is TRBD1 (5 bases). V was shortened by 5 bases and J by 2 bases, with 19 bases between the two germline ends. Germline values: CDR1 SGHVS, CDR2 FQNEAQ. This CDR3 has 17 residues. Looking up the rest from reference TRBV7-8 and TRBJ1-5 gives the full variable domain: GAGVSQSPRYKVAKRGQDVALRCDPISGHVSLFWYQQALGQGPEFLTYFQNEAQLDKSGLPSDRFFAERPEGSVSTLKIQRTQQEDSAVYLCASSRGRTASGNQPQHFGDGTRLSIL.

This chain connects TRBV11-2 to TRBJ2-2; the match to TRBD2 covers 9 bases. V gave up 5 bases and J gave up 5 bases; unmatched junction bases: 15. CDR1 and CDR2 (germline): SGHAT, FQNNGV. This CDR3 spans 18 amino acids. CDR3 in amino acids: CASSPIKPGTSKTGELFF. In DNA form, the CDR3 reads TGTGCCAGCAGCCCTATCAAACCCGGGACTAGCAAGACCGGGGAGCTGTTTTTT.

The V gene is TRBV6-5, the J gene TRBJ1-1; no reliable D call. Trimming left V 8 bases short and J 5 bases short, with 18 bases between. Germline V gene sequence: CDR1 MNHEY, CDR2 SVGAGI. CDR3 length: 14 amino acids. DNA of the CDR3: TGTGCCAGCGGTACACCTACCGCGGGGACTGAAGCTTTCTTT. Its translation is CASGTPTAGTEAFF.

CDR3: CASSQGQGGQPQHF. The CDR3 DNA reads TGTGCCAGCAGCCAAGGACAGGGCGGTCAGCCCCAGCATTTT. The chain links TRBV6-5 to TRBJ1-5; 8 bases map to TRBD1. Germline CDR1 and CDR2: MNHEY and SVGAGI. The V and J ends lost 6 bases and 6 bases, in that order; junction bases with no gene match: 7. The CDR3 runs 14 residues.

On this clone itself: A junction boundary mismatches the germline segment, possibly from a read error. The chain has TRBV2 and TRBJ1-4, with no clear D. Germline V gives CDR1 SNHLY, CDR2 FYNNEI. CDR3 length equals 17 residues. The CDR3 is CASREGSRVTSSEKLFF. CDR3 nucleotide sequence: TGTGCCAGCAGAGAAGGCTCAAGGGTTACAAGTAGTGAAAAACTGTTTTTT.

The V and J genes are TRBV7-9 and TRBJ1-1; TRBD1 aligns across 7 bases. The junction had 5 bases not matched to a gene; V was cut back by 6 bases and J by 7 bases. CDR1 and CDR2 (germline): SEHNR, FQNEAQ (reference sequence). This CDR3 contains 12 residues. Here the CDR3 DNA reads TGTGCCAGCAGACCCGGGACAGTTGAAGCTTTCTTT. Translating it yields CASRPGTVEAFF.

The V call is TRBV2, the J call TRBJ1-3; no firm D call. CDR3 size: 16 residues. In germline, CDR1 is SNHLY, CDR2 FYNNEI. V shed 2 bases and J shed 0 bases, with 11 bases lying between them. The CDR3 nucleotides are TGTGCCAGCAGTGAAACGTACCGGTACTCTGGAAACACCATATATTTT. It encodes CASSETYRYSGNTIYF.

In this sample, this clone turned up once. This chain connects TRBV6-5 to TRBJ2-3, with 10 bases matching TRBD1. The trim removed 0 bases at V and 5 bases at J, leaving 5 bases unmatched. The CDR3 runs 16 residues. CDR1 is MNHEY and CDR2 is SVGAGI in the germline V gene. The CDR3 is CASSYSGTGVLDTQYF. CDR3 in DNA: TGTGCCAGCAGTTACTCCGGGACAGGGGTTCTAGATACGCAGTATTTT.

The chain employs TRBV6-5 and TRBJ1-4, with 7 bases aligning to TRBD1. Trimming removed 7 bases from V and 7 bases from J; junction bases left unmatched: 9. This CDR3 is built from 14 residues. Germline V gives CDR1 MNHEY, CDR2 SVGAGI. The CDR3 DNA sequence: TGTGCCAGCAAAGACAGGGCGCGGGGTGAAAAACTGTTTTTT. This codes for CASKDRARGEKLFF.

V gene TRBV29-1 combines with J gene TRBJ1-5, with a tentative D call TRBD1 (5 bases). Germline V lookup: CDR1 SQVTM, CDR2 ANQGSEA. The CDR3 extends over 17 amino acids. Trimming left V 4 bases short and J 0 bases short, with 19 bases between. CDR3 coding DNA: TGCAGCGTTGGGGTGAGGGCAGACAGATATAGCAATCAGCCCCAGCATTTT. As protein: CSVGVRADRYSNQPQHF.

The rearrangement joins TRBV11-1 to TRBJ2-5; a possible D gene is TRBD1 (5 bases). Looked up from germline, CDR1 is SGHAT and CDR2 is FQDESV (reference sequence). The V end was cut by 1 base, the J end by 2 bases, with 5 bases between. The CDR3 loop spans 13 amino acids. CDR3 sequence reads: CASSLGTQETQYF. The DNA for the CDR3 is TGTGCCAGCAGCTTAGGGACACAAGAGACCCAGTACTTC.

The V call is TRBV6-5, the J call TRBJ1-1; the D gene is possibly TRBD1 (5 bases). The CDR3 runs to 14 residues. V dropped 6 bases and J dropped 10 bases, with 21 bases sitting between them. Per germline, CDR1 MNHEY and CDR2 SVGAGI. In nucleotides, the CDR3 is TGTGCCAGCAGCCAAAGTTGGGGGGTGGCGGCAGCTTTCTTT. As protein: CASSQSWGVAAAFF.

This chain connects TRBV28 to TRBJ1-5; D not certain. The CDR3 covers 12 residues. Trimming took off 6 bases at V and 7 bases at J, with 10 bases between the two ends. CDR1 is MDHEN and CDR2 is SYDVKM in the germline V gene. CDR3 in amino acids: CASRLGEQPQHF. The CDR3 DNA sequence: TGTGCCAGCAGACTCGGAGAACAGCCCCAGCATTTT.

This chain uses TRBV30 with TRBJ2-1; TRBD1 agrees at 9 bases. Per the germline V gene, CDR1 is GTSNPN and CDR2 is SVGIG (reference sequence). V gave up 4 bases and J gave up 3 bases; unmatched junction bases: 4. The CDR3 covers 14 residues. Written as DNA, the CDR3 is TGTGCCTGGACAACAGGGGGCATCTACAATGAGCAGTTCTTC. As protein: CAWTTGGIYNEQFF.

The chain uses TRBV6-6 and TRBJ1-1, with TRBD1 matching 7 bases. This CDR3 spans 14 amino acids. J gave up 1 base and V 4 bases, and 3 bases lay outside the gene matches. From germline, CDR1 is MNHNY and CDR2 SVGAGI (reference sequence). The CDR3 loop reads CASSSRTGNTEAFF. The CDR3 region has the DNA TGTGCCAGCAGTTCTAGGACAGGGAACACTGAAGCTTTCTTT.

The V call is TRBV5-1, the J call TRBJ2-1, with D uncertain. CDR3 length: 16 amino acids. V lost 1 base to trimming and J lost 7 bases, with 18 bases between them. Germline V lookup: CDR1 SGHRS, CDR2 YFSETQ. Here the CDR3 reads CASSLRALTDGNEQFF. DNA of the CDR3: TGCGCCAGCAGCTTGAGGGCTCTAACGGATGGGAATGAGCAGTTCTTC.

This chain links TRBV19 with TRBJ2-6; a possible D gene is TRBD2 (6 bases). The CDR3 totals 15 residues. Germline CDR1 is LNHDA and CDR2 is SQIVND (reference sequence). V lost 3 bases and J 0 bases, leaving 6 bases between the germline ends. The DNA for the CDR3 is TGTGCCAGTAGTATCGGGAGCTCTGGGGCCAACGTCCTGACTTTC. This gives the protein CASSIGSSGANVLTF.

V is TRBV25-1 and J is TRBJ1-1; the match to TRBD1 covers 8 bases. This CDR3 comprises 17 residues. Germline lookup yields CDR1 MGHDK and CDR2 SYGVNS. The V and J ends lost 5 bases and 4 bases, in that order; junction bases with no gene match: 15. The CDR3, as DNA: TGTGCCAGCAGTAACTGGGGGGGACAGGACGTGGCCACTGAAGCTTTCTTT. Residues: CASSNWGGQDVATEAFF.